What follows are 21 T cell receptor beta chains derived from one specimen sequenced in a study of OX40 agonist ivuxolimab in advanced cancers. Only in-frame clones appear in the TCRdb table, and some are missing; sequencing was by immunoSEQ multiplex PCR. This table holds approximately 160,000 clones, roughly 94% found once. Source: CD4+ or CD8+ T cells sorted from blood, taken in a trial of the OX40 agonist ivuxolimab. The receptor set was obtained from an adult with an advanced solid tumor such as melanoma, head and neck, liver or kidney cancer.

The chain links TRBV6-6 to TRBJ2-7; 9 positions agree with TRBD1. CDR1 is MNHNY, CDR2 SVGAGI, per germline (reference sequence). V trimming: 6 bases; J trimming: 2 bases; junction bases outside the gene matches: 5. The CDR3 has 14 amino acids. CDR3: CASSYGQGTYEQYF. The DNA for the CDR3 is TGTGCCAGCAGCTACGGACAGGGGACCTACGAGCAGTACTTC.

The J gene is TRBJ2-1, the V gene TRBV7-2; 10 nucleotides match TRBD2. The trim removed 2 bases at V and 2 bases at J, leaving 3 bases unmatched. The germline V gene encodes CDR1 SGHTA and CDR2 FQGNSA. The CDR3 contains 16 residues. Here the CDR3 reads CASSLLAGGPYNEQFF. CDR3 in DNA: TGTGCCAGCAGCTTATTAGCGGGGGGCCCCTACAATGAGCAGTTCTTC.

The CDR3 sequence: CASSFTHRRPNSYEQYF. The CDR3 nucleotides are TGTGCCAGCAGCTTTACGCACAGGCGTCCAAACTCCTACGAGCAGTACTTC. The chain has TRBV11-2 and TRBJ2-5, with a tentative D call TRBD1 (5 bases). The J call is in doubt because the DNA end fits TRBJ2-7 better. Per the germline V gene, CDR1 is SGHAT and CDR2 is FQNNGV. This CDR3 is built from 17 residues.

This chain connects TRBV10-3 to TRBJ2-7, with D possibly TRBD1 on 6 matching bases. Germline CDR1 reads ENHRY; CDR2 reads SYGVKD. The CDR3 sequence is 14 residues long. Trimming shortened V by 9 bases and J by 4 bases, and 19 bases separated the two germline ends. CDR3 nucleotides: TGTGCCATTCGGCCAACGACAGGAGAATACGAGCAGTACTTC. Translated, it gives CAIRPTTGEYEQYF.

This sequence joins TRBV5-1 and TRBJ2-7; no firm D call. The germline V gene has CDR1 SGHRS and CDR2 YFSETQ. CDR3 length: 15 amino acids. V lost 0 bases and J lost 3, with 13 bases in between. For the CDR3, the DNA is TGCGCCAGCAGCTTGGGCGGAAATGGGAACTACGAGCAGTACTTC. It encodes CASSLGGNGNYEQYF.

In its sample, this clone was seen once. This chain connects TRBV14 to TRBJ1-2; the match to TRBD1 covers 7 bases. This CDR3 has 18 amino acids. Germline V gene sequence: CDR1 SGHDN, CDR2 FVKESK. The ends lost 3 bases at V and 3 bases at J; junction bases unmatched: 16. As DNA, the CDR3 is TGTGCCAGCAGCCAGCCGACGTTCCCGACAGGGAATTACTATGGCTACACCTTC. This gives the protein CASSQPTFPTGNYYGYTF. The full variable domain, completed using reference TRBV14 and TRBJ1-2, is EAGVTQFPSHSVIEKGQTVTLRCDPISGHDNLYWYRRVMGKEIKFLLHFVKESKQDESGMPNNRFLAERTGGTYSTLKVQPAELEDSGVYFCASSQPTFPTGNYYGYTFGSGTRLTVV.

The chain has TRBV27 and TRBJ1-4; D is ambiguous. Germline V gives CDR1 MNHEY, CDR2 SMNVEV (reference sequence). CDR3 length: 15 amino acids. Trimming removed 1 base at V and 8 bases at J, with 14 bases between. The CDR3 here is CASSLLGTGLEKLFF. The CDR3 region has the DNA TGTGCCAGCAGTTTATTAGGTACGGGGTTGGAAAAACTGTTTTTT.

This rearrangement joins TRBV7-2 to TRBJ1-6; 11 bases align to TRBD1. With V trimmed by 2 bases and J by 10 bases, 4 bases remained unmatched. The length of the CDR3 is 15 residues. CDR1 and CDR2 from the germline V gene are SGHTA and FQGNSA. The CDR3 sequence is CASSLKGQGVSPLHF. CDR3 DNA sequence: TGTGCCAGCAGCTTAAAGGGACAGGGGGTCTCACCCCTCCACTTT.

The chain couples TRBV4-2 to TRBJ2-1; 10 bases are shared with TRBD2. CDR1 is LGHNA, CDR2 YNFKEQ, per germline. The CDR3 is 18 residues long. Losses at the gene ends were 4 bases for V and 0 bases for J; bases not matched to a gene: 9. The CDR3 region has the DNA TGTGCCAGCAGCCCCCAGGGTACTAGCGGGAACTCCTACAATGAGCAGTTCTTC. Protein product: CASSPQGTSGNSYNEQFF.

This clone was found a few times. V usage is TRBV10-1 and J usage is TRBJ2-7, with D possibly matching TRBD1 (5 bases). The length of the CDR3 is 12 residues. The V and J ends lost 4 bases and 1 base respectively, with 5 bases between them. The V gene's germline CDR1 is WNHNN and CDR2 SYGVQD (reference sequence). The CDR3 coding sequence is TGCGCCAGCAGTGGACAGTCCTACGAGCAGTACTTC. It encodes CASSGQSYEQYF.

This rearrangement joins TRBV6-6 to TRBJ1-2; the match to TRBD1 covers 9 bases. The J segment lost 3 bases and the V segment lost 5 bases, leaving 4 bases of the junction unmatched. Germline V gives CDR1 MNHNY, CDR2 SVGAGI (reference sequence). This CDR3 region has 14 residues. The CDR3 reads CASSTTGGDYGYTF. The DNA for the CDR3 is TGTGCCAGCAGTACAACAGGGGGCGACTATGGCTACACCTTC.

This chain links TRBV5-1 with TRBJ2-5; TRBD1 might be the D (6 bases). Germline lookup yields CDR1 SGHRS and CDR2 YFSETQ. The V end was cut by 6 bases, the J end by 4 bases, with 10 bases between. The CDR3 runs to 12 residues. CDR3 residues: CASKGEGETQYF. The CDR3 nucleotides are TGCGCCAGCAAGGGGGAAGGAGAGACCCAGTACTTC.

This clone was picked up one time. The J gene is TRBJ1-4, the V gene TRBV6-1, with D tentatively TRBD1 (5 bases). Germline lookup yields CDR1 MNHNS and CDR2 SASEGT. The CDR3 sequence is 15 residues long. Trimming stripped 1 base from V and 2 bases from J, with 8 bases between. CDR3 bases: TGTGCCAGCAGTGAAGGTGAGGGGACTAATGAAAAACTGTTTTTT. Protein sequence: CASSEGEGTNEKLFF.

On this clone itself: The sample carries other DNA sequences with the same CDR3. The V call is TRBV2, the J call TRBJ1-3, with 8 bases aligning to TRBD1. Germline V gives CDR1 SNHLY, CDR2 FYNNEI. V lost 5 bases to trimming and J lost 0 bases; unmatched junction nucleotides: 6. There are 16 residues in the CDR3. The CDR3 is CASSPQGASSGNTIYF. In DNA form, the CDR3 reads TGTGCCAGCAGTCCTCAGGGGGCTAGCTCTGGAAACACCATATATTTT.

The chain recombines TRBV28 with TRBJ2-7; TRBD2 matches at 15 bases. From germline, CDR1 is MDHEN and CDR2 SYDVKM. With 6 bases clipped from V and 4 bases from J, the junction kept 4 bases outside the gene matches. The CDR3 has 15 residues. CDR3 nucleotide sequence: TGTGCCAGCAGCCCCGGGACTAGCGGGAGGTACGAGCAGTACTTC. Its protein product is CASSPGTSGRYEQYF.

The V and J genes are TRBV7-2 and TRBJ1-1; D perhaps matches TRBD1 (5 bases). The CDR3 length is 13 residues. V was cut by 4 bases and J by 2 bases, with 8 bases left in between. Germline V gene lookup returns CDR1 SGHTA and CDR2 FQGNSA. The CDR3 loop is CASSSGANTEAFF. The CDR3 nucleotides are TGTGCCAGCAGCTCCGGGGCAAACACTGAAGCTTTCTTT.

The V gene is TRBV6-5, the J gene TRBJ1-2; D gene ambiguous. V lost 2 bases and J lost 0, with 10 bases in between. Per germline, CDR1 MNHEY and CDR2 SVGAGI. The CDR3 spans 15 residues. This CDR3 reads CASSYGPTTNYGYTF. The CDR3 bases are TGTGCCAGCAGTTACGGACCGACCACTAACTATGGCTACACCTTC.

Here the CDR3 reads CASSLDSLNTEAFF. The DNA for the CDR3 is TGTGCCAGCAGTTTGGATAGCTTAAACACTGAAGCTTTCTTT. The chain joins TRBV27 to TRBJ1-1; D remains ambiguous. Germline assignment: CDR1 MNHEY and CDR2 SMNVEV (reference sequence). The CDR3 covers 14 residues. With 3 bases removed from V and 2 bases from J, the gap between germline ends came to 10 bases.

The table lists this clone with a count of one. The gene calls are TRBV6-4 and TRBJ1-3; D is ambiguous. Trimming cost V 4 bases and J 2 bases, with 6 bases left between them. Germline V gene lookup returns CDR1 MRHNA and CDR2 SNTAGT. The CDR3 totals 13 residues. CDR3 DNA: TGTGCCAGCAGTGTGGTGGCTGGAAACACCATATATTTT. It specifies CASSVVAGNTIYF.

The chain recombines TRBV13 with TRBJ1-2; D is possibly TRBD1 (6 bases). Germline assignment: CDR1 PRHDT and CDR2 FYEKMQ (reference sequence). This CDR3 contains 12 residues. Trimming shortened V by 5 bases and J by 7 bases, and 11 bases separated the two germline ends. The chain's CDR3 is CASSPLTGGYTF. CDR3 coding DNA: TGTGCCAGCAGCCCTTTGACAGGTGGCTACACCTTC. The variable domain in full, with the rest retrieved from reference TRBV13 and TRBJ1-2, is AAGVIQSPRHLIKEKRETATLKCYPIPRHDTVYWYQQGPGQDPQFLISFYEKMQSDKGSIPDRFSAQQFSDYHSELNMSSLELGDSALYFCASSPLTGGYTFGSGTRLTVV.

This clone was detected once. This chain links TRBV7-2 with TRBJ1-3, with no clear D. V lost 1 base to trimming and J lost 3 bases, with 16 bases between them. The CDR3 extends over 17 amino acids. Looked up from germline, CDR1 is SGHTA and CDR2 is FQGNSA. The CDR3 region is CASSLDSRPLGGNTIYF. In DNA form, the CDR3 reads TGTGCCAGCAGCTTAGACTCTCGACCTTTAGGTGGAAACACCATATATTTT.